A single sample is the source of the 24 T cell receptor beta chains below, sequenced in a study of beta chain features in type 1 diabetes. The whole isolated RNA underwent reverse transcription, so sequencing captured expressed TCRB transcripts. Profiled with immunoSEQ multiplex PCR; TCRdb holds only in-frame clones, not every one. The sample consists of hundreds of thousands of clones, around 7.6% of them appearing once. Sequencing input: central memory CD4+ T cells from blood. Receptors originate from a woman between 18 and 30 years old in good health.

The rearrangement links TRBV2 to TRBJ2-5; D gene ambiguous. The CDR3 spans 13 residues. V dropped 9 bases and J dropped 1 base, with 12 bases sitting between them. Germline CDR1 SNHLY, CDR2 FYNNEI. The CDR3 reads CARGQWAQETQYF. The CDR3 nucleotides are TGTGCCAGGGGCCAGTGGGCCCAAGAGACCCAGTACTTC.

This clone has more than one count but fewer than ten. This sequence joins TRBV2 and TRBJ1-1; D unresolved. The CDR3 totals 13 residues. V gave up 6 bases and J gave up 2 bases, with 10 bases separating them. Germline V lookup: CDR1 SNHLY, CDR2 FYNNEI. The CDR3 DNA sequence: TGTGCCAGCAGGGTCGAGGATAACACTGAAGCTTTCTTT. Its translation: CASRVEDNTEAFF.

CDR3 protein: CASRLQGLSFDEQFF. The DNA of the CDR3 is TGTGCCAGCAGGCTACAGGGGTTGAGTTTCGATGAGCAGTTCTTC. V and J are TRBV2 and TRBJ2-1; 7 nucleotides match TRBD1. CDR1 and CDR2 from the germline V gene are SNHLY and FYNNEI. The CDR3 is 15 amino acids. V was clipped by 6 bases and J by 8 bases; unmatched bases: 13.

The sample holds a few counts of this clone. The chain joins TRBV28 to TRBJ2-4; 7 bases fit TRBD1. V trimming: 7 bases; J trimming: 3 bases; junction bases outside the gene matches: 9. This CDR3 comprises 15 residues. Germline V CDR1 and CDR2: MDHEN, SYDVKM. In nucleotides, the CDR3 is TGTGCCAGCACCACCACAGGGGCTGGCAAAAACATTCAGTACTTC. Translated: CASTTTGAGKNIQYF.

V gene TRBV29-1 combines with J gene TRBJ2-1; D not resolved. CDR1 and CDR2 (germline): SQVTM, ANQGSEA. V was trimmed by 3 bases and J by 5 bases, leaving 8 bases between them. The CDR3 loop spans 12 amino acids. The chain's CDR3 is CSVEWLHNEQFF. The CDR3 coding sequence is TGCAGCGTTGAGTGGCTCCACAATGAGCAGTTCTTC.

At least ten counts were recorded for this clone. The chain joins TRBV5-1 to TRBJ1-5; 7 nucleotides align to TRBD1. The ends lost 2 bases at V and 5 bases at J; junction bases unmatched: 1. The CDR3 is made up of 13 amino acids. Germline V gene data show CDR1 as SGHRS and CDR2 as YFSETQ. CDR3 amino acids: CASSLQGYQPQHF. DNA of the CDR3: TGCGCCAGCAGCTTACAGGGGTATCAGCCCCAGCATTTT.

The V gene is TRBV10-3, the J gene TRBJ2-1; D is unclear. This CDR3 contains 15 residues. Trimming took off 10 bases at V and 2 bases at J, with 18 bases between the two ends. Germline V CDR1 and CDR2: ENHRY, SYGVKD. CDR3 bases: TGTGCCACCGCACCGTCGATATTAGCCTACAATGAGCAGTTCTTC. It yields the protein CATAPSILAYNEQFF.

This clone occurred a few times. The chain joins TRBV4-2 to TRBJ1-5; no definite D call. V lost 0 bases and J 5 bases, leaving 5 bases between the germline ends. The CDR3 has 13 residues. The germline V gene has CDR1 LGHNA and CDR2 YNFKEQ. CDR3 coding DNA: TGTGCCAGCAGCCAAGATGGTGATCAGCCCCAGCATTTT. Residues: CASSQDGDQPQHF.

Ten or more counts support this clone. The chain carries TRBV7-8 and TRBJ2-2, with unresolved D. Trimming removed 5 bases from V and 3 bases from J, with 22 bases in between. This CDR3 comprises 18 residues. CDR1 and CDR2 from the germline V gene are SGHVS and FQNEAQ. The CDR3 region is CASSPRDPWSLYTGELFF. The CDR3 bases are TGTGCCAGCAGCCCTAGAGATCCCTGGAGTCTGTACACCGGGGAGCTGTTTTTT. The full variable domain, rest sourced from reference TRBV7-8 and TRBJ2-2, is GAGVSQSPRYKVAKRGQDVALRCDPISGHVSLFWYQQALGQGPEFLTYFQNEAQLDKSGLPSDRFFAERPEGSVSTLKIQRTQQEDSAVYLCASSPRDPWSLYTGELFFGEGSRLTVL.

This clone has ten or more counts. The chain employs TRBV2 and TRBJ1-4; 7 bases map to TRBD1. Germline V gene sequence: CDR1 SNHLY, CDR2 FYNNEI. The V segment lost 7 bases and the J segment 3 bases; nucleotides outside the gene matches: 2. The CDR3 length is 13 residues. The CDR3 loop reads CASTGTANEKLFF. The CDR3 coding sequence is TGTGCCAGCACCGGGACAGCTAATGAAAAACTGTTTTTT.

This clone was found a few times. The V gene is TRBV7-6, the J gene TRBJ1-3; D unresolved. This CDR3 has 12 amino acids. V lost 4 bases, J lost 4 bases, and 5 bases lay in between. CDR1 is SGHVS, CDR2 FNYEAQ, per germline. In DNA form, the CDR3 reads TGTGCCAGCAGCTCGACGGGAAACACCATATATTTT. Translated, it gives CASSSTGNTIYF.

This clone was found many times. The chain carries TRBV29-1 and TRBJ1-5, with unresolved D. Trimming stripped 4 bases from V and 0 bases from J, with 4 bases between. Germline loops: CDR1 SQVTM, CDR2 ANQGSEA. This CDR3 contains 12 residues. This CDR3 reads CSVGASNQPQHF. The CDR3 nucleotides read TGCAGCGTTGGAGCTAGCAATCAGCCCCAGCATTTT.

This clone was observed many times. This chain links TRBV18 with TRBJ2-3, with 9 positions matching TRBD2. Germline loops: CDR1 KGHSH, CDR2 LQKENI. This CDR3 spans 16 amino acids. V trimming: 1 base; J trimming: 2 bases; junction bases outside the gene matches: 4. The CDR3 region has the DNA TGTGCCAGCTCACCACGGCGGGAGGGTCACACAGATACGCAGTATTTT. Its protein is CASSPRREGHTDTQYF.

The chain employs TRBV14 and TRBJ2-1; a possible D gene is TRBD1 (5 bases). Trimming cost V 4 bases and J 8 bases, with 12 bases left between them. The CDR3 covers 13 residues. Germline lookup yields CDR1 SGHDN and CDR2 FVKESK. In nucleotides, the CDR3 is TGTGCCAGCAGCCGGACAAATTCCGATGAGCAGTTCTTC. The encoded protein is CASSRTNSDEQFF.

This clone was detected a few times. The rearrangement uses TRBV11-2 and TRBJ2-3; D gene unclear. V was cut by 3 bases and J by 5 bases, with 18 bases left in between. Germline V gives CDR1 SGHAT, CDR2 FQNNGV. The length of the CDR3 is 16 residues. The CDR3 DNA is TGTGCCAGCAGCTTTAATAGCCCAACGGGCCTAGATACGCAGTATTTT. This encodes CASSFNSPTGLDTQYF.

V usage is TRBV10-3 and J usage is TRBJ2-2; no reliable D call. Trimming took 4 bases from V and 6 from J, leaving 12 bases between them. This CDR3 comprises 14 residues. Germline V CDR1 and CDR2: ENHRY, SYGVKD. The CDR3, as DNA: TGTGCCATCAGTGGGTCCCGTGTCTCCGGGGAGCTGTTTTTT. It specifies CAISGSRVSGELFF.

The sample holds a few counts of this clone. The chain links TRBV19 to TRBJ2-1, with 7 bases lining up with TRBD2. V shed 7 bases and J 4 bases; nucleotides not matched to a gene: 10. CDR3 length equals 15 residues. Looked up from germline, CDR1 is LNHDA and CDR2 is SQIVND (reference sequence). This CDR3 is CASTFSAGVYNEQFF. In nucleotides, the CDR3 is TGTGCCAGTACTTTTAGCGCGGGAGTTTACAATGAGCAGTTCTTC.

The chain couples TRBV7-9 to TRBJ2-2; 7 bases agree with TRBD1. This CDR3 spans 17 amino acids. The J segment lost 0 bases and the V segment lost 5 bases, leaving 9 bases of the junction unmatched. CDR1 is SEHNR and CDR2 is FQNEAQ in the germline V gene (reference sequence). Written as DNA, the CDR3 is TGTGCCAGCAGCCGACAAATGACAGGGACGAACACCGGGGAGCTGTTTTTT. Residues: CASSRQMTGTNTGELFF. The entire variable domain, with the rest obtained from reference TRBV7-9 and TRBJ2-2, is as follows: DTGVSQNPRHKITKRGQNVTFRCDPISEHNRLYWYRQTLGQGPEFLTYFQNEAQLEKSRLLSDRFSAERPKGSFSTLEIQRTEQGDSAMYLCASSRQMTGTNTGELFFGEGSRLTVL.

Only a few counts were recorded for this clone. V is TRBV5-1 and J is TRBJ2-1; D not resolved. The CDR3 length is 15 residues. Trimming took 5 bases from V and 6 from J, leaving 18 bases between them. Germline CDR1 reads SGHRS; CDR2 reads YFSETQ. The CDR3 bases are TGCGCCAGCAGATCCGTCATAAGCAACCCCAATGAGCAGTTCTTC. It codes for CASRSVISNPNEQFF.

This clone was recorded a few times. The chain is built from TRBV10-3 and TRBJ2-1; TRBD1 aligns across 7 bases. Unmatched junction bases numbered 11, after V lost 10 bases and J lost 5 bases. The CDR3 totals 14 residues. Germline V lookup: CDR1 ENHRY, CDR2 SYGVKD. The CDR3: CATLGTADNNEQFF. The CDR3 nucleotides are TGTGCCACGCTGGGGACAGCCGACAACAATGAGCAGTTCTTC.

This clone was detected only a few times. Other DNA sequences in this sample translate to the same CDR3. This chain uses TRBV20-1 with TRBJ2-3; D uncertain. Germline CDR1 and CDR2: DFQATT and SNEGSKA (reference sequence). V lost 6 bases and J lost 1, with 5 bases in between. This CDR3 region has 11 residues. The CDR3 DNA is TGCAGTGCAGGGCGCACAGATACGCAGTATTTT. Protein product: CSAGRTDTQYF.

This clone was seen only a few times. The CDR3 DNA sequence: TGTGCCAGCAGTTTCAGTTATTCTGGGGCCAACGTCCTGACTTTC. Translation: CASSFSYSGANVLTF. The chain recombines TRBV6-5 with TRBJ2-6; D call uncertain. This CDR3 region has 15 residues. Trimming removed 4 bases from V and 1 base from J, with 8 bases in between. Per the germline V gene, CDR1 is MNHEY and CDR2 is SVGAGI.

The chain is built from TRBV7-2 and TRBJ2-1; D remains unclear. The ends were cut back, 1 base at V and 5 bases at J, with 3 bases in the middle. Germline lookup yields CDR1 SGHTA and CDR2 FQGNSA. The length of the CDR3 is 12 residues. The CDR3 bases are TGTGCCAGCAGCTTAGAACACAATGAGCAGTTCTTC. It is translated as CASSLEHNEQFF. The complete variable domain, with remaining parts taken from reference TRBV7-2 and TRBJ2-1, reads GAGVSQSPSNKVTEKGKDVELRCDPISGHTALYWYRQSLGQGLEFLIYFQGNSAPDKSGLPSDRFSAERTGGSVSTLTIQRTQQEDSAVYLCASSLEHNEQFFGPGTRLTVL.

This clone was seen a handful of times. The V gene is TRBV10-1, the J gene TRBJ2-1, with TRBD2 identical over 11 bases. Germline assignment: CDR1 WNHNN and CDR2 SYGVQD (reference sequence). The CDR3 is 16 residues long. Trimming cost V 5 bases and J 6 bases; bases outside gene matches: 9. The CDR3 loop is CASSPQRLAGRNEQFF. CDR3 in DNA: TGCGCCAGCAGTCCTCAAAGACTAGCGGGGCGCAATGAGCAGTTCTTC.